This T cell receptor (beta chain) was documented in a study of blood T cell repertoires in COVID-19. Assay used: immunoSEQ multiplex PCR; TCRdb lists only in-frame clones, some missing. The data contain around 190,000 clones, approximately 83% of them singletons. This TCR derives from a human donor in a cohort sampled during active COVID-19. Sequenced sample: peripheral blood.

The CDR3 is CASLSRGQASYNEQFF. CDR3 bases: TGTGCCAGCTTGTCTCGAGGGCAGGCGTCCTACAATGAGCAGTTCTTC. The chain employs TRBV18 and TRBJ2-1, with D possibly being TRBD2 (5 bases). The CDR3 has 16 residues. The V end was cut by 7 bases, the J end by 1 base, with 17 bases between. The V gene's germline CDR1 is KGHSH and CDR2 LQKENI.